This TCR beta chain was retrieved from a study of shared T cell receptors in the human thymus. Germline values: CDR1 LGHNA, CDR2 YNFKEQ. V dropped 4 bases and J dropped 4; count of bases not matched to a gene: 1. There are 12 residues in the CDR3. Profiling relied on immunoSEQ multiplex PCR, and the TCRdb table lists in-frame clones only, not all of them. The top ten hold 0.0095% to 0.013% of the sample, which has about 660,000 clones, 70% to 90% seen once. This same sample was also part of a study on human thymus T cells. That work states: Resected material from corrective heart surgery provided the thymus tissue analysed.

The source of this sequence is a boy under three years old with a congenital heart defect. This sequence joins TRBV4-2 and TRBJ2-7; 7 nucleotides agree with TRBD1. Sequencing used thymocytes. This CDR3 is CASSPTGYEQYF. In nucleotides, the CDR3 is TGTGCCAGCAGCCCGACAGGGTACGAGCAGTACTTC.